The clone carrying this T cell receptor (beta chain) was counted once. This entry is derived from a study of blood T cell repertoires in COVID-19. Study background: Sample material is recorded as cDNA or gDNA derived from T cells, B-cell-depleted T cells, or PBMCs.

Original analysis: From reference gene primer amplification, estimates of nucleated cell counts were derived. Generated by immunoSEQ multiplex PCR, the TCRdb table keeps only in-frame clones and is missing some. The D gene and trimming were derived from the DNA, and the V and J assignments and clone size from that table. The table includes tens of thousands of clones, 88% detected once. Trimming shortened V by 0 bases and J by 2 bases, and 13 bases separated the two germline ends. This CDR3 contains 16 residues. The germline V gene has CDR1 LNHNV and CDR2 YYDKDF (reference sequence). The source material was peripheral blood. The clonotype comes from a man between 45 and 60 years old with active COVID-19. The chain couples TRBV15 to TRBJ1-1; no definite D call. Here the CDR3 DNA reads TGTGCCACCAGCAGAGATTTTCAGGTCTCTAACACTGAAGCTTTCTTT. As protein: CATSRDFQVSNTEAFF. Complete variable domain (other parts from reference TRBV15 and TRBJ1-1): DAMVIQNPRYQVTQFGKPVTLSCSQTLNHNVMYWYQQKSSQAPKLLFHYYDKDFNNEADTPDNFQSRRPNTSFCFLDIRSPGLGDTAMYLCATSRDFQVSNTEAFFGQGTRLTVV.